Presented here are 14 T cell receptor beta chains from one specimen sequenced in a study of molecular identifiers for immune sequencing clone quantification. Via MiXCR, TCRdb re-called the PCR reads, giving one row per CDR3 protein. The sample includes approximately 590,000 distinct CDR3 sequences, 25% of them seen just once. Sequencing input: naive CD8+ T cells from blood, with Jurkat cell RNA spiked in. The subset is: FACS-sorted CD8+CD4-CCR7+CD45RA+ naive T cells. These receptors were collected from a human donor in good health. Some libraries in this study had Jurkat cell RNA spiked in.

The CDR3 loop is CATSGGRSSYNSPLHF. DNA for the CDR3: TGTGCCACCAGCGGAGGACGGAGCTCCTATAATTCACCCCTCCACTTT. The V gene is TRBV15, the J gene TRBJ1-6; D is ambiguous. The CDR3 contains 16 residues. V dropped 5 bases and J dropped 0 bases, with 11 bases sitting between them. Germline V gene sequence: CDR1 LNHNV, CDR2 YYDKDF (reference sequence).

The count of this clonotype is one. V is TRBV27 and J is TRBJ2-2; TRBD1 matches at 11 bases. V lost 5 bases and J lost 6; bases outside the gene matches: 17. There are 19 residues in the CDR3. Germline V gene data show CDR1 as MNHEY and CDR2 as SMNVEV (reference sequence). CDR3 in amino acids: CASSPIHRTGGLGPGELFF. CDR3 in DNA: TGTGCCAGCAGTCCCATCCATCGGACAGGGGGCTTGGGCCCCGGGGAGCTGTTTTTT.

There are many counts of this clonotype. The chain couples TRBV7-9 to TRBJ2-7; TRBD1 matches 7 bases. The CDR3 has 15 amino acids. Germline V gene data show CDR1 as SEHNR and CDR2 as FQNEAQ (reference sequence). V lost 11 bases and J lost 1; bases outside the gene matches: 14. In DNA, the CDR3 is TGTGCCGGGGAAAAACAGGGGCCGTATTCCTACGAGCAGTACTTC. Translating it yields CAGEKQGPYSYEQYF.

A remark on this clonotype: With a much larger clone just one base away, this may be a read error. V and J are TRBV4-3 and TRBJ2-3; 9 bases fit TRBD1. The CDR3 spans 14 residues. The germline V gene encodes CDR1 LGHNA and CDR2 YSLEER. The CDR3, as DNA: TGCGCCAGCAGCCAGGACAGGGGCACAGCTACGCAGTATTTT. This encodes CASSQDRGTATQYF.

The rearrangement uses TRBV2 and TRBJ2-5, with D possibly TRBD1 on 7 matching bases. V dropped 7 bases and J dropped 5 bases, with 20 bases sitting between them. This CDR3 is built from 15 residues. The germline gives CDR1 SNHLY, CDR2 FYNNEI. The chain's CDR3 is CASKRQGGIRETQYF. The CDR3 DNA follows: TGTGCCAGCAAGCGACAGGGAGGAATTCGGGAGACCCAGTACTTC.

This clonotype was picked up a small number of times. V gene TRBV21-1 combines with J gene TRBJ2-7; the table calls TRBD1, which could not be checked here. TRBV21-1 is noted as a pseudogene. The CDR3 runs 14 residues. CDR3: CASGGCWAAGEQYF. In DNA form, the CDR3 reads TGTGCCAGCGGGGGGTGTTGGGCCGCAGGGGAGCAGTACTTC.

This clonotype was seen a few times. The chain is built from TRBV4-3 and TRBJ2-7; maybe TRBD2 (6 bases). Trimming took off 0 bases at V and 2 bases at J, with 14 bases between the two ends. CDR1 and CDR2 (germline): LGHNA, YSLEER. The CDR3 length is 16 residues. The CDR3, as DNA: TGCGCCAGCAGCCAAGACCCCCTAGCGAACCCCTACGAGCAGTACTTC. Translating gives CASSQDPLANPYEQYF.

This clonotype was seen repeatedly, ten times or more. CDR3 DNA: TGTGCCAGCAGCGTAGTCGAGGGGTACGAGCAGTACTTC. Protein sequence: CASSVVEGYEQYF. The chain has TRBV9 and TRBJ2-7; TRBD1 or TRBD2 may be the D gene (5 bases each). Per the germline V gene, CDR1 is SGDLS and CDR2 is YYNGEE. The CDR3 runs 13 residues. The V and J ends lost 0 bases and 4 bases respectively, with 8 bases between them.

Only a few counts were recorded for this clonotype. This may be a read error, as it is one base from a much larger clone. V usage is TRBV7-9 and J usage is TRBJ2-3, with D maybe TRBD2 (5 bases). Germline CDR1 and CDR2: SEHNR and FQNEAQ (reference sequence). CDR3 length: 14 amino acids. CDR3 bases: TGTGCCAGCGGCTTAGTGGAGGCCACAGATACGCAGTATTTT. Encoded protein: CASGLVEATDTQYF.

Ten or more counts support this clonotype. This rearrangement joins TRBV7-9 to TRBJ2-1; possibly TRBD2 for D (5 bases). The CDR3 spans 13 residues. Trimming left V 4 bases short and J 9 bases short, with 13 bases between. Germline V gene lookup returns CDR1 SEHNR and CDR2 FQNEAQ (reference sequence). The CDR3 here is CASSSPAGVEQFF. DNA for the CDR3: TGTGCCAGCAGCTCACCCGCCGGGGTTGAGCAGTTCTTC.

For the CDR3, the DNA is TGTGCCACCAGCAGAGATGCACAGGAGATGTTCTTC. It codes for CATSRDAQEMFF. The gene calls are TRBV15 and TRBJ2-1, with a tentative D call TRBD1 (5 bases). The germline CDR1 and CDR2 sequences are LNHNV and YYDKDF (reference sequence). The CDR3 runs to 12 residues. V gave up 0 bases and J gave up 15 bases, with 12 bases separating them.

The genes are TRBV4-3 and TRBJ2-3; no clear D. The CDR3 runs to 17 residues. V was shortened by 0 bases and J by 0 bases, with 13 bases between the two germline ends. Germline CDR1 and CDR2: LGHNA and YSLEER. The CDR3 DNA reads TGCGCCAGCAGCCAAGATCGATCGTACACTAGCACAGATACGCAGTATTTT. This codes for CASSQDRSYTSTDTQYF.

This clonotype was detected only a few times. The chain links TRBV29-1 to TRBJ1-2; no clear D gene. The germline gives CDR1 SQVTM, CDR2 ANQGSEA. The CDR3 runs to 11 residues. Trimming stripped 4 bases from V and 2 bases from J, with 5 bases between. CDR3 nucleotide sequence: TGCAGCGTTGCACAGAACTATGGCTACACCTTC. This translates into CSVAQNYGYTF.

This clonotype was seen at least ten times. CDR3 in DNA: TGTGCCAGCAGTTCTGGGACTAGCTGGGTCGATGAGCAGTTCTTC. This codes for CASSSGTSWVDEQFF. This chain connects TRBV6-5 to TRBJ2-1; 9 positions match TRBD2. Trimming removed 4 bases from V and 8 bases from J; junction bases left unmatched: 9. This CDR3 has 15 residues. CDR1 is MNHEY, CDR2 SVGAGI, per germline.